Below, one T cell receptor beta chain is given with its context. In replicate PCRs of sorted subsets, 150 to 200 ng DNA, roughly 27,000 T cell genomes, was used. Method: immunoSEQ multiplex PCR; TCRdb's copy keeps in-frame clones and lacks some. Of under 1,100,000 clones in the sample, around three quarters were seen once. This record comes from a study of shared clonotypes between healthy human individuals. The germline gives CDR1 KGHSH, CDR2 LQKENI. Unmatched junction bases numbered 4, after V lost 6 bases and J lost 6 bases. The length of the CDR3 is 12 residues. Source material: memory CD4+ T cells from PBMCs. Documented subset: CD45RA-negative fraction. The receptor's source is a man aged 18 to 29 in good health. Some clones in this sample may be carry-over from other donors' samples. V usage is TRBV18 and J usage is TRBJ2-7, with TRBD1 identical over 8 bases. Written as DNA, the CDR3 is TGTGCCAGCTCCCAGGACAGGGTCGAGCAGTACTTC. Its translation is CASSQDRVEQYF.